The clone carrying this T cell receptor beta chain was counted at least ten times. Its antigen is undetermined. These data belong to a study of T cell repertoires in cytomegalovirus infection. Study information: Signatures in public TCR beta sequences pointed to both CMV infection and matching HLA type. Study conclusions and caveats: HLA-C-restricted CMV-specific TCR beta clonotypes were dominant in the ex vivo response. The cumulative frequency of public TCR beta families distinguished individuals who carried CMV together with the relevant HLA.

In TCRdb, the reads were re-called with MiXCR into one record per CDR3 protein. Altogether 270,000 or so distinct CDR3 sequences are present, over 15% being singletons, with the ten largest covering more than 45%. V was shortened by 1 base and J by 3 bases, with 7 bases between the two germline ends. The CDR3 runs 13 residues. Per germline, CDR1 MNHEY and CDR2 SMNVEV (reference sequence). Input material: CD8+ T cells from PBMCs. V and J are TRBV27 and TRBJ2-7; D remains ambiguous. The receptor was isolated from a human donor in good health (CMV status not recorded). Some clones in this sample may be carry-over from other donors' samples. CDR3 protein: CASSLLPGYEQYF. CDR3 sequence (DNA): TGTGCCAGCAGTTTATTACCAGGCTACGAGCAGTACTTC.